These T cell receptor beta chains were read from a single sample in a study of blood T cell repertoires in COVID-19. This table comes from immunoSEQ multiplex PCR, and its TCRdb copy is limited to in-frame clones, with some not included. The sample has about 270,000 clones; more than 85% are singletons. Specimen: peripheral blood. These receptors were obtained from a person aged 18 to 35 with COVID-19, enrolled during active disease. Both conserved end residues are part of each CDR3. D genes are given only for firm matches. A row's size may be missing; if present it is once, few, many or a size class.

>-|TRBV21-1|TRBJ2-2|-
TGTGCCAGCAGCGGTTACTACTTGGAGTTTAACACCGGGGAGCTGTTTTTT
CASSGYYLEFNTGELFF
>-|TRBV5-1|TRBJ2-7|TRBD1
TGCGCCAGCAGCGCGGCTATCGGGACAGGTCGGTACGAGCAGTACTTC
CASSAAIGTGRYEQYF
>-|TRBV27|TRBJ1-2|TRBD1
TGTGCCAGCAGTCTAGGACAGGACTATGGCTACACCTTC
CASSLGQDYGYTF
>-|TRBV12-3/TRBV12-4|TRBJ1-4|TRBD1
TGTGCCAGCAGGAGACAGGGGAAGGGAAAACTGTTTTTT
CASRRQGKGKLFF
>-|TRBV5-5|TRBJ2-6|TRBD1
TGTGCCAGCAGGACAGGGGGCCTCAATTCTGGGGCCAACGTCCTGACTTTC
CASRTGGLNSGANVLTF
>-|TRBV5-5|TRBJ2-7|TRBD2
TGTGCCAGCAGCCTGGGACTAGCGGGATCCTACGAGCAGTACTTC
CASSLGLAGSYEQYF
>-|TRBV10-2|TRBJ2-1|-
TGCGCCAGCAGTGAATCCGGAGGGAGTACCTACAATGAGCAGTTCTTC
CASSESGGSTYNEQFF
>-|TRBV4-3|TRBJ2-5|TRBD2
TGCGCCAGCAGCCAAGAAACACGGCTAGCGGGAGTACAGACCCAGTACTTC
CASSQETRLAGVQTQYF
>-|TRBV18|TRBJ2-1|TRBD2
TGTGCCAGCTCACCTGGGACTAGCGGGAGAATGGGGAATGAGCAGTTCTTC
CASSPGTSGRMGNEQFF
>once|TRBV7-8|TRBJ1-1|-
TGTGCCAGCAGCCCGGGGGTCACTGAAGCTTTCTTT
CASSPGVTEAFF
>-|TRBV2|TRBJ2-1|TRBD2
TGTGCCAGCAGGAAGGGACTAGCGGGAGGGGGGGACTCCTACAATGAGCAGTTCTTC
CASRKGLAGGGDSYNEQFF
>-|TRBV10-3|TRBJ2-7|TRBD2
TGTGCCATCAGTGAGTCCGTTATAGGACTAGCGGGAGGCTACGAGCAGTACTTC
CAISESVIGLAGGYEQYF
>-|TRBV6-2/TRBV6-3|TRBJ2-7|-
TGTGCCAGCAGTGTCAGGGATAACTACGAGCAGTACTTC
CASSVRDNYEQYF
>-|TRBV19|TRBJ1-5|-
TGTGCCAGTAGTATATACAGCTTACAGCCCCAGCATTTT
CASSIYSLQPQHF
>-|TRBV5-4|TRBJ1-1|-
TGTGCCAGCAGCCAAATGAACACTGAAGCTTTCTTT
CASSQMNTEAFF
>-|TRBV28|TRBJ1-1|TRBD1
TGTGCCAGCAGTTTATTAGAAAGTTCAGGGGGTGACACTGAAGCTTTCTTT
CASSLLESSGGDTEAFF